This T cell receptor (beta chain) derives from a study of shared clonotypes between healthy human individuals. Overall study context: The cohort had two women and a few men, ages 18 to 49. General observations from the study: Naive subsets usually exceeded memory subsets in estimated richness.

The CDR3 totals 15 residues. Germline-derived CDR1 and CDR2 are SGHNT and YYREEE (reference sequence). The V and J ends lost 7 bases and 2 bases respectively, with 17 bases between them. Profiled with immunoSEQ multiplex PCR; TCRdb holds only in-frame clones, not every one. The table includes roughly 1,800,000 clones, about 95% detected once. CD45RO negativity and positive selection for CCR7 defined naive CD8 cells, a population that excluded terminally differentiated effector memory CD45RA+ cells. As for this clone: Its antigen remains unidentified.

This rearrangement joins TRBV5-4 to TRBJ2-3; D could derive from TRBD1 or TRBD2 (6 bases each). The clonotype originates from a man between 18 and 35 years old in good health. The sequencing sample was made of naive CD8+ T cells sorted from blood. The CDR3 DNA sequence: TGTGCCAGCCGGCCTCGAGGGGGGCTCACAGATACGCAGTATTTT. Its translation is CASRPRGGLTDTQYF.